These 32 T cell receptor beta chains originate from one sample sequenced in a study of long-term antiretroviral therapy in people with HIV (dated by TCRdb to the early 2020s). The immunoSEQ hsTCRB v3.0 assay was used at survey level resolution for TRB variable region sequencing. Imported from immuneACCESS, the table was reduced by TCRdb to in-frame sequences with V and J called. These copies leave out some clones; in studies compared against another copy, an unresolved V gene accounts for under half, and the cause of the remainder is not known. The sample contains approximately 23,000 clones, about 80% of them found a single time. The top ten constitute about 4.5% of the sample. The sequencing here drew on unsorted PBMCs, taken almost 6 years after starting antiretroviral therapy. All receptors come from a man aged 30-40 years with HIV.

V usage is TRBV7-9 and J usage is TRBJ2-7; 9 nucleotides align to TRBD1. Germline assignment: CDR1 SEHNR and CDR2 FQNEAQ (reference sequence). This CDR3 has 14 residues. J lost 2 bases, V lost 7 bases, and 6 bases had no gene match. The CDR3 DNA follows: TGTGCCAGCACCTCGACAGGGGGACCCTACGAGCAGTACTTC. It translates to CASTSTGGPYEQYF.

V gene TRBV14 combines with J gene TRBJ2-7, with D tentatively TRBD2 (6 bases). The germline V gene encodes CDR1 SGHDN and CDR2 FVKESK. The CDR3 spans 14 residues. Trimming removed 4 bases at V and 6 bases at J, with 16 bases between. The CDR3 sequence is CASSPIRFGGEQYF. The CDR3 DNA reads as TGTGCCAGCAGCCCTATCCGTTTCGGGGGCGAGCAGTACTTC.

The CDR3 reads CASSLTGGSYEQYF. CDR3 in DNA: TGTGCCAGCAGCTTAACAGGGGGCTCCTACGAGCAGTACTTC. V gene TRBV7-3 combines with J gene TRBJ2-7; D possibly corresponds to TRBD1 (6 bases). Trimming stripped 0 bases from V and 0 bases from J, with 6 bases between. The CDR3 is 14 residues long. CDR1 and CDR2 (germline): SGHTA, FQGTGA.

In this sample, this clone turned up a few times. This rearrangement joins TRBV27 to TRBJ2-7, with D possibly being TRBD1 or TRBD2 (5 bases each). V dropped 9 bases and J dropped 5 bases, with 20 bases sitting between them. This CDR3 is built from 14 residues. Looked up from germline, CDR1 is MNHEY and CDR2 is SMNVEV (reference sequence). The CDR3 DNA is TGTGCCAGTAAACCTTGGGACGGAGCCCACGAGCAGTACTTC. Protein product: CASKPWDGAHEQYF.

The V gene is TRBV28, the J gene TRBJ2-1; the D gene is possibly TRBD2 (6 bases). Germline values: CDR1 MDHEN, CDR2 SYDVKM. CDR3 length: 12 residues. The germline V and J ends were trimmed by 6 bases and 8 bases, with 11 bases remaining between them. In nucleotides, the CDR3 is TGTGCCAGCAGAAAAACGGGGGATGAGCAGTTCTTC. The encoded protein is CASRKTGDEQFF. Complete variable domain (other parts from reference TRBV28 and TRBJ2-1): DVKVTQSSRYLVKRTGEKVFLECVQDMDHENMFWYRQDPGLGLRLIYFSYDVKMKEKGDIPEGYSVSREKKERFSLILESASTNQTSMYLCASRKTGDEQFFGPGTRLTVL.

The sample holds one count of this clone. The chain links TRBV7-9 to TRBJ1-1; no reliable D call. CDR1 and CDR2 (germline): SEHNR, FQNEAQ (reference sequence). The CDR3 is 11 residues long. The ends were cut back, 3 bases at V and 11 bases at J, with 10 bases in the middle. The CDR3 nucleotides are TGTGCCAGCAGCTTGCTTATTCTGGCTTTCTTT. This translates into CASSLLILAFF.

This chain's CDR3 is CASSTQLAGEETQYF. CDR3 nucleotides: TGTGCCAGCAGCACCCAACTAGCGGGAGAAGAGACCCAGTACTTC. J is TRBJ2-5 and V is TRBV5-4; TRBD2 agrees at 11 bases. The germline V gene has CDR1 SGHNT and CDR2 YYREEE (reference sequence). Losses at the gene ends were 4 bases for V and 3 bases for J; bases not matched to a gene: 5. This CDR3 has 15 residues.

The chain employs TRBV29-1 and TRBJ1-4, with a possible D match to TRBD1 (5 bases). Germline lookup yields CDR1 SQVTM and CDR2 ANQGSEA. V lost 3 bases and J lost 4, with 18 bases in between. The CDR3 covers 16 residues. For the CDR3, the DNA is TGCAGCGTTGAGGGTTTTGAGGGACTCATTAATGAAAAACTGTTTTTT. Protein sequence: CSVEGFEGLINEKLFF.

The chain recombines TRBV28 with TRBJ2-7; no clear D gene. Per germline, CDR1 MDHEN and CDR2 SYDVKM. V lost 6 bases, J lost 2 bases, and 11 bases lay in between. This CDR3 region has 13 residues. CDR3 protein: CASSLSRPYEQYF. For the CDR3, the DNA is TGTGCCAGCAGCTTGTCCCGGCCCTACGAGCAGTACTTC. The full variable domain, its missing parts supplied by reference TRBV28 and TRBJ2-7, is DVKVTQSSRYLVKRTGEKVFLECVQDMDHENMFWYRQDPGLGLRLIYFSYDVKMKEKGDIPEGYSVSREKKERFSLILESASTNQTSMYLCASSLSRPYEQYFGPGTRLTVT.

V and J are TRBV5-4 and TRBJ1-4; maybe TRBD1 (5 bases). The CDR3 is 13 amino acids. The ends were cut back, 2 bases at V and 8 bases at J, with 10 bases in the middle. Per the germline V gene, CDR1 is SGHNT and CDR2 is YYREEE (reference sequence). CDR3 coding DNA: TGTGCCAGCAGCTTTTGGGGGAGCGAAAAACTGTTTTTT. It translates to CASSFWGSEKLFF.

The J gene is TRBJ2-5, the V gene TRBV7-6, with D uncertain. The CDR3 has 14 amino acids. The germline V gene has CDR1 SGHVS and CDR2 FNYEAQ. V was cut by 5 bases and J by 1 base, with 11 bases left in between. The DNA for the CDR3 is TGTGCCAGCAGCCGTTGGGGTATCCAAGAGACCCAGTACTTC. Protein sequence: CASSRWGIQETQYF.

This chain uses TRBV5-1 with TRBJ2-2; D call uncertain. V lost 4 bases and J lost 3, with 16 bases in between. In germline, CDR1 is SGHRS, CDR2 YFSETQ. This CDR3 has 16 residues. CDR3: CASSLLATSYTGELFF. The CDR3 DNA reads as TGCGCCAGCAGCCTCCTTGCGACCTCTTACACCGGGGAGCTGTTTTTT.

This clone was seen only once. V gene TRBV2 combines with J gene TRBJ2-7; the match to TRBD2 covers 8 bases. Germline V gene lookup returns CDR1 SNHLY and CDR2 FYNNEI. Trimming took 7 bases from V and 3 from J; bases not matched to a gene: 11. This CDR3 region has 15 residues. The CDR3: CASTSTSGGGYEQYF. CDR3 sequence (DNA): TGTGCCAGCACGTCAACTAGCGGAGGGGGCTACGAGCAGTACTTC. The entire variable domain, with the rest obtained from reference TRBV2 and TRBJ2-7, is as follows: EPEVTQTPSHQVTQMGQEVILRCVPISNHLYFYWYRQILGQKVEFLVSFYNNEISEKSEIFDDQFSVERPDGSNFTLKIRSTKLEDSAMYFCASTSTSGGGYEQYFGPGTRLTVT.

The chain links TRBV19 to TRBJ1-2; 7 bases line up with TRBD1. The ends lost 7 bases at V and 4 bases at J; junction bases unmatched: 6. This CDR3 has 13 amino acids. Germline assignment: CDR1 LNHDA and CDR2 SQIVND (reference sequence). Here the CDR3 reads CASTPGQVYGYTF. CDR3 in DNA: TGTGCCAGTACGCCTGGACAGGTCTATGGCTACACCTTC.

The V gene is TRBV5-1, the J gene TRBJ1-1; a weak D match, TRBD1 (5 bases). The CDR3 sequence is 12 residues long. CDR1 is SGHRS and CDR2 is YFSETQ in the germline V gene. V was clipped by 5 bases and J by 1 base, with 6 bases between them. The CDR3 region is CASRGPNTEAFF. CDR3 DNA: TGCGCCAGCAGGGGGCCGAACACTGAAGCTTTCTTT. The whole variable domain, filled in from reference TRBV5-1 and TRBJ1-1, reads KAGVTQTPRYLIKTRGQQVTLSCSPISGHRSVSWYQQTPGQGLQFLFEYFSETQRNKGNFPGRFSGRQFSNSRSEMNVSTLELGDSALYLCASRGPNTEAFFGQGTRLTVV.

V is TRBV5-1 and J is TRBJ2-7, with TRBD2 matching over 11 bases. J lost 4 bases, V lost 7 bases, and 10 bases had no gene match. The CDR3 totals 15 residues. Germline CDR1 SGHRS, CDR2 YFSETQ. The CDR3 DNA follows: TGCGCCAGCCAACTTCTGACTAGCGGGATTTACGAGCAGTACTTC. Protein product: CASQLLTSGIYEQYF.

This rearrangement joins TRBV7-2 to TRBJ2-1, with no clear D. This CDR3 has 13 amino acids. Looked up from germline, CDR1 is SGHTA and CDR2 is FQGNSA. V shed 0 bases and J shed 9 bases, with 9 bases lying between them. CDR3 DNA: TGTGCCAGCAGCTTAGCGCGGCGTACTGAGCAGTTCTTC. Protein sequence: CASSLARRTEQFF.

This sequence joins TRBV27 and TRBJ2-7; D is unresolved. The CDR3 spans 13 residues. Germline CDR1 is MNHEY and CDR2 is SMNVEV (reference sequence). Trimming cost V 2 bases and J 3 bases, with 8 bases left between them. The CDR3 nucleotides are TGTGCCAGCAGTTTACACGGAAGCTACGAGCAGTACTTC. Amino acids: CASSLHGSYEQYF.

The rearrangement joins TRBV2 to TRBJ1-4, with D unclear. With 3 bases removed from V and 8 bases from J, the gap between germline ends came to 4 bases. Germline lookup yields CDR1 SNHLY and CDR2 FYNNEI. The CDR3 consists of 11 residues. CDR3 residues: CASSEVEKLFF. For the CDR3, the DNA is TGTGCCAGCAGTGAGGTGGAAAAACTGTTTTTT.

The chain has TRBV15 and TRBJ2-7; 9 bases align to TRBD2. V was clipped by 3 bases and J by 1 base; unmatched bases: 4. This CDR3 spans 15 amino acids. Looked up from germline, CDR1 is LNHNV and CDR2 is YYDKDF (reference sequence). Here the CDR3 DNA reads TGTGCCACCAGCAGGGAGACTAGCGGTTCCTACGAGCAGTACTTC. The encoded protein is CATSRETSGSYEQYF.

This clone was recorded only once. The chain couples TRBV18 to TRBJ2-7, with D maybe TRBD2 (6 bases). CDR1 KGHSH and CDR2 LQKENI come from the germline V gene. Between the trimmed V and J ends, which lost 6 bases and 2 bases, there was a span of 14 bases. The CDR3 spans 14 residues. CDR3 protein: CASSPGVEPYEQYF. The CDR3 bases are TGTGCCAGCTCCCCGGGGGTGGAGCCCTACGAGCAGTACTTC.

This clone was recorded once. In DNA form, the CDR3 reads TGTGCCAGCAGCTTGTCGGCGGGAGGTAGAGGCGAGCAGTACTTC. Translation: CASSLSAGGRGEQYF. The chain carries TRBV7-8 and TRBJ2-7; TRBD2 agrees at 8 bases. Per germline, CDR1 SGHVS and CDR2 FQNEAQ. This CDR3 region has 15 residues. V lost 3 bases to trimming and J lost 6 bases; unmatched junction nucleotides: 10.

The J gene is TRBJ2-7, the V gene TRBV7-9; the D gene is possibly TRBD2 (6 bases). The CDR3 sequence is 14 residues long. Trimming shortened V by 7 bases and J by 6 bases, and 19 bases separated the two germline ends. Germline V gene data show CDR1 as SEHNR and CDR2 as FQNEAQ (reference sequence). DNA of the CDR3: TGTGCCAGCACCAAGAATGGGGGGTTCGGCGAGCAGTACTTC. Its protein product is CASTKNGGFGEQYF.

V is TRBV9 and J is TRBJ2-7; D might be TRBD2 (6 bases). CDR1 and CDR2 (germline): SGDLS, YYNGEE. Trimming removed 4 bases at V and 2 bases at J, with 16 bases between. CDR3 length equals 15 residues. The CDR3, as DNA: TGTGCCAGCAGCCCACTAGCCGGGAGTCCCTACGAGCAGTACTTC. Translating it yields CASSPLAGSPYEQYF.

This chain links TRBV27 with TRBJ2-4; D may match TRBD1 or TRBD2 (5 bases each). CDR1 and CDR2 from the germline V gene are MNHEY and SMNVEV (reference sequence). The CDR3 runs to 14 residues. V was clipped by 6 bases and J by 2 bases, with 11 bases between them. The CDR3 sequence: CASRGTATKNIQYF. The CDR3 nucleotides read TGTGCCAGCAGAGGGACGGCTACCAAAAACATTCAGTACTTC.

The table lists this clone with a count of one. The chain joins TRBV18 to TRBJ1-3, with a possible D match to TRBD1 (5 bases). Germline V lookup: CDR1 KGHSH, CDR2 LQKENI. The CDR3 sequence is 14 residues long. V lost 2 bases and J 7 bases, leaving 12 bases between the germline ends. This CDR3 is CASSPKGMANTIYF. Here the CDR3 DNA reads TGTGCCAGCTCACCAAAGGGGATGGCGAACACCATATATTTT.

This chain links TRBV2 with TRBJ1-1; D perhaps matches TRBD1 (5 bases). V gave up 1 base and J gave up 7 bases, with 10 bases separating them. Germline-derived CDR1 and CDR2 are SNHLY and FYNNEI. CDR3 length: 13 residues. This chain's CDR3 is CASSEDFQGEAFF. CDR3 nucleotide sequence: TGTGCCAGCAGTGAAGACTTTCAGGGTGAAGCTTTCTTT.

The chain recombines TRBV7-2 with TRBJ2-3, with a weak D call TRBD2 (6 bases). Germline V gene lookup returns CDR1 SGHTA and CDR2 FQGNSA. V was cut by 2 bases and J by 4 bases, with 10 bases left in between. The CDR3 contains 14 residues. Here the CDR3 DNA reads TGTGCCAGCAGCTTACTAGCGTTGCCAGATACGCAGTATTTT. Amino acids: CASSLLALPDTQYF.

J is TRBJ2-2 and V is TRBV28, with 10 positions matching TRBD1. The junction had 3 bases not matched to a gene; V was cut back by 2 bases and J by 6 bases. This CDR3 is 15 amino acids long. CDR1 and CDR2 (germline): MDHEN, SYDVKM. CDR3 loop: CASSLVTGGSGELFF. The DNA for the CDR3 is TGTGCCAGCAGTTTAGTGACAGGGGGCTCCGGGGAGCTGTTTTTT.

V usage is TRBV15 and J usage is TRBJ1-4; perhaps TRBD1 as D (5 bases). The CDR3 runs to 16 residues. Germline loops: CDR1 LNHNV, CDR2 YYDKDF (reference sequence). V lost 0 bases and J 8 bases, leaving 16 bases between the germline ends. The CDR3 sequence: CATSREASWGEEKLFF. CDR3 nucleotides: TGTGCCACCAGCAGAGAAGCCAGTTGGGGGGAAGAAAAACTGTTTTTT.

V usage is TRBV7-9 and J usage is TRBJ2-5, with D perhaps matching TRBD1 or TRBD2 (6 bases each). Trimming stripped 1 base from V and 7 bases from J, with 22 bases between. This CDR3 spans 17 amino acids. CDR1 SEHNR and CDR2 FQNEAQ come from the germline V gene (reference sequence). This CDR3 reads CASSLEEGRGFARTQYF. CDR3 nucleotide sequence: TGTGCCAGCAGCTTAGAGGAGGGCAGGGGCTTCGCACGGACCCAGTACTTC.

Here the CDR3 reads CAITSTDRRGYTF. CDR3 sequence (DNA): TGTGCCATCACTTCGACGGACAGAAGGGGCTACACCTTC. This chain uses TRBV10-3 with TRBJ1-2; D is possibly TRBD1 (6 bases). CDR1 and CDR2 (germline): ENHRY, SYGVKD. The CDR3 is made up of 13 amino acids. Between the trimmed V and J ends, which lost 7 bases and 8 bases, there was a span of 17 bases.